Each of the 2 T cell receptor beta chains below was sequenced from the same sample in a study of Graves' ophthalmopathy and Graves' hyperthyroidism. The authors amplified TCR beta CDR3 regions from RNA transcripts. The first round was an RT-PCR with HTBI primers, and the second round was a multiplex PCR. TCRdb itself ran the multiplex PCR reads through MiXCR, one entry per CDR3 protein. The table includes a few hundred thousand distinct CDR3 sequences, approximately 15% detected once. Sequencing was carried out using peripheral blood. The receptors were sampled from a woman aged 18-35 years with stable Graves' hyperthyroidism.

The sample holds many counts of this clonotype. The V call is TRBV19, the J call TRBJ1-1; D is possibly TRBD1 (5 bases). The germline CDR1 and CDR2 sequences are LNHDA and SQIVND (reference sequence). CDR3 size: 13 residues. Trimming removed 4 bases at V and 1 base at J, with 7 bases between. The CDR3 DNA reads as TGTGCCAGTAGTACGGACAAGAACACTGAAGCTTTCTTT. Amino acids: CASSTDKNTEAFF. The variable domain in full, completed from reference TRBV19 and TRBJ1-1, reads DGGITQSPKYLFRKEGQNVTLSCEQNLNHDAMYWYRQDPGQGLRLIYYSQIVNDFQKGDIAEGYSVSREKKESFPLTVTSAQKNPTAFYLCASSTDKNTEAFFGQGTRLTVV.

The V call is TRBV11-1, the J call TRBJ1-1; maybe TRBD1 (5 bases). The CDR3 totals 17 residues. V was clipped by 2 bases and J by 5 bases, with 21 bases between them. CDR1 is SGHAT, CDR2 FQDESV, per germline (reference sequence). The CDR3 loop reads CASSLPAGWGIGTEAFF. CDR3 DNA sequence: TGTGCCAGCAGCTTACCAGCAGGTTGGGGGATCGGGACTGAAGCTTTCTTT. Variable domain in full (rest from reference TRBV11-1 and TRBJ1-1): EAEVAQSPRYKITEKSQAVAFWCDPISGHATLYWYRQILGQGPELLVQFQDESVVDDSQLPKDRFSAERLKGVDSTLKIQPAELGDSAMYLCASSLPAGWGIGTEAFFGQGTRLTVV.